The rows below give T cell receptor beta chains drawn from one sample of a study of identical twins. TCRdb itself ran the 5' RACE reads through MiXCR, one entry per CDR3 protein. This repertoire shows 1,800,000 or so distinct CDR3 sequences, about 30% found once; its top ten account for around 0.25%. The sequencing sample was made of cord blood. These receptors came from a newborn girl in good health. Both conserved end residues are part of each CDR3. The order of the fields is D gene, V gene, J gene, clone size, CDR3 protein, CDR3 DNA. D genes are given only for firm matches. Rows give clone size only sometimes, using once, few, many, or a class for an expanded clone.

>TRBD1|TRBV7-9|TRBJ1-2|NA
CASSVLRGQGGYGYTF
TGTGCCAGCAGCGTTCTTCGGGGACAGGGAGGTTATGGCTACACCTTC
>NA|TRBV5-1|TRBJ2-3|NA
CASSLAASGPDTQYF
TGCGCCAGCAGCTTGGCGGCTTCCGGACCTGATACGCAGTATTTT
>TRBD2|TRBV6-5|TRBJ2-3|few
CASSYLTSGSTDTQYF
TGTGCCAGCAGTTACTTAACTAGCGGGAGCACAGATACGCAGTATTTT
>NA|TRBV5-1|TRBJ1-5|few
CASSPSADNQPQHF
TGCGCCAGCAGCCCCTCGGCCGATAATCAGCCCCAGCATTTT
>TRBD2|TRBV4-1|TRBJ2-3|NA
CASSQGSGRAGRTDTQYF
TGCGCCAGCAGCCAGGGAAGCGGGAGGGCCGGACGCACAGATACGCAGTATTTT
>TRBD2|TRBV6-2/TRBV6-3|TRBJ2-7|NA
CASSYLGAGGPISYEQYF
TGTGCCAGCAGTTACCTCGGAGCGGGAGGGCCGATCTCCTACGAGCAGTACTTC
>NA|TRBV20-1|TRBJ2-1|NA
CSAPGWRGPSYNEQFF
TGCAGTGCCCCCGGCTGGCGGGGGCCCTCCTACAATGAGCAGTTCTTC
>NA|TRBV5-1|TRBJ1-1|NA
CASSLLAGNMNTEAFF
TGCGCCAGCAGCTTGCTTGCGGGTAACATGAACACTGAAGCTTTCTTT
>TRBD1|TRBV18|TRBJ2-3|few
CASSRDRGQDTQYF
TGTGCCAGCTCGCGGGACAGGGGGCAAGATACGCAGTATTTT
>NA|TRBV28|TRBJ2-5|once
CASTFEDNEQYF
TGTGCCAGCACGTTTGAGGACAATGAGCAGTACTTC
>NA|TRBV27|TRBJ1-1|NA
CASSGEGWNTEAFF
TGTGCCAGCTCCGGGGAGGGATGGAACACTGAAGCTTTCTTT
>TRBD2|TRBV4-2|TRBJ2-1|NA
CASSQDPLGLAGVPNAYNEQFF
TGTGCCAGCAGCCAAGATCCTCTGGGACTAGCGGGAGTTCCCAATGCCTACAATGAGCAGTTCTTC
>NA|TRBV28|TRBJ2-7|few
CASSLAGHQYEQYF
TGTGCCAGCAGTTTAGCTGGCCATCAATACGAGCAGTACTTC
>NA|TRBV11-2|TRBJ2-1|NA
CASSLSPQLEQFF
TGTGCCAGCAGCTTATCCCCACAGCTTGAGCAGTTCTTC
>NA|TRBV11-2|TRBJ2-3|NA
CASSLGLQAPGGTQYF
TGTGCCAGCAGCTTAGGTCTCCAGGCTCCTGGGGGTACGCAGTATTTT
>NA|TRBV29-1|TRBJ1-2|NA
CSVEGAGARGYTF
TGCAGCGTTGAAGGAGCAGGGGCGCGGGGCTACACCTTC
>TRBD1|TRBV5-8|TRBJ2-7|few
CASSLSTGQGFHEQYF
TGTGCCAGCAGCTTGTCCACGGGACAGGGTTTCCACGAGCAGTACTTC
>NA|TRBV5-6|TRBJ2-5|few
CASSSTANFQETQYF
TGTGCCAGCAGCTCCACGGCCAATTTCCAAGAGACCCAGTACTTC
>NA|TRBV19|TRBJ2-1|NA
CASSVPRSSYNEQFF
TGTGCCAGTAGTGTCCCCCGCAGCTCCTACAATGAGCAGTTCTTC
>TRBD2|TRBV10-3|TRBJ2-2|NA
CAISDPGGADTGELFF
TGTGCCATCAGTGATCCCGGGGGGGCGGACACCGGGGAGCTGTTTTTT
>NA|TRBV7-2|TRBJ2-1|few
CANSLVMTTYNEQFF
TGTGCCAACAGCTTAGTAATGACTACTTACAATGAGCAGTTCTTC
>NA|TRBV28|TRBJ1-5|few
CASSFGQEANQPQHF
TGTGCCAGCAGTTTTGGGCAGGAAGCTAATCAGCCCCAGCATTTT
>TRBD1|TRBV6-5|TRBJ1-2|NA
CASSYDHGTAAYGYTF
TGTGCCAGCAGTTACGACCACGGGACAGCCGCCTATGGCTACACCTTC
>TRBD2|TRBV20-1|TRBJ2-5|NA
CSARSRLAGFSETQYF
TGCAGTGCTAGGAGCCGACTAGCGGGGTTTTCAGAGACCCAGTACTTC
>NA|TRBV20-1|TRBJ1-6|NA
CSARVELLLYNSPLHF
TGCAGTGCTAGAGTGGAGTTACTCCTCTATAATTCACCCCTCCACTTT
>TRBD1|TRBV7-6|TRBJ1-1|few
CASSSRDSPMNTEAFF
TGTGCCAGCAGCTCCCGGGACAGCCCCATGAACACTGAAGCTTTCTTT
>NA|TRBV7-2|TRBJ2-1|NA
CASSGPQKRDNEQFF
TGTGCCAGCAGCGGCCCCCAGAAGCGGGACAATGAGCAGTTCTTC
>TRBD2|TRBV30|TRBJ2-2|NA
CAWVLAGLGTGELFF
TGTGCCTGGGTTCTAGCGGGGTTGGGGACCGGGGAGCTGTTTTTT
>NA|TRBV2|TRBJ2-3|NA
CASSEEEGNAQYF
TGTGCCAGCAGTGAAGAGGAGGGAAATGCGCAGTATTTT
>TRBD2|TRBV25-1|TRBJ2-7|NA
CASTSSGTYEQYF
TGTGCCAGCACATCTAGCGGGACCTACGAGCAGTACTTC
>NA|TRBV3-1|TRBJ1-2|many
CASSQVGGYTF
TGTGCCAGCAGCCAAGTAGGGGGCTACACCTTC
>TRBD2|TRBV27|TRBJ2-4|NA
CASGIAGGRGGKNIQYF
TGTGCCAGCGGGATAGCGGGAGGGAGAGGTGGCAAAAACATTCAGTACTTC
>TRBD1|TRBV4-2|TRBJ2-3|NA
CASSQDSGGLHTDTQYF
TGTGCCAGCAGCCAAGATTCAGGGGGCTTACACACAGATACGCAGTATTTT
>NA|TRBV7-6|TRBJ2-5|few
CASSLSRSRETQYF
TGTGCCAGCAGCTTATCTCGATCCAGAGAGACCCAGTACTTC
>TRBD2|TRBV20-1|TRBJ2-1|few
CSATSTGGLSEQFF
TGCAGTGCTACGTCCACGGGAGGGCTTAGTGAGCAGTTCTTC
>NA|TRBV5-1|TRBJ2-7|NA
CASSLVVADSYEQYF
TGCGCCAGCAGCTTGGTGGTAGCGGACTCCTACGAGCAGTACTTC
>TRBD1|TRBV4-1|TRBJ1-4|NA
CASSQAGGPYNEKLFF
TGCGCCAGCAGCCAAGCAGGGGGGCCGTATAATGAAAAACTGTTTTTT
>NA|TRBV20-1|TRBJ2-7|NA
CSTREGQILSYEQYF
TGCAGTACTAGAGAAGGGCAGATCCTTTCCTACGAGCAGTACTTC
>TRBD1|TRBV5-1|TRBJ2-3|few
CASSTPGTGSTDTQYF
TGCGCCAGCAGCACTCCCGGGACAGGGAGCACAGATACGCAGTATTTT
>NA|TRBV6-6|TRBJ2-4|NA
CATGAGVSPLAKNIQYF
TGTGCCACAGGGGCAGGGGTCTCACCTCTAGCCAAAAACATTCAGTACTTC
>TRBD2|TRBV28|TRBJ2-3|once
CAGSPGLTTDTQYF
TGTGCCGGCAGTCCGGGACTAACCACAGATACGCAGTATTTT
>NA|TRBV28|TRBJ2-7|few
CASSGGRMSYNEQYF
TGTGCCAGCAGCGGAGGGAGAATGTCCTACAATGAGCAGTACTTC
>NA|TRBV29-1|TRBJ2-3|few
CSVVGVDTQYF
TGCAGCGTTGTGGGGGTGGATACGCAGTATTTT
>TRBD1|TRBV20-1|TRBJ1-2|few
CSARPSTGIYYGYTF
TGCAGTGCTAGACCCTCGACAGGGATTTACTATGGCTACACCTTC
>NA|TRBV4-2|TRBJ1-5|few
CASSQEDSQPQHF
TGTGCCAGCAGCCAAGAGGACAGTCAGCCCCAGCATTTT
>NA|TRBV28|TRBJ2-7|NA
CASSLPGGYGLQYF
TGTGCCAGCAGTTTACCCGGGGGCTACGGCCTGCAGTACTTC